This T cell receptor beta chain was sequenced during a study of early T cells in non-severe SARS-CoV-2 infection. Overall study: Bulk RNA isolated from unsorted whole blood underwent sequencing; chains were not paired.

Tagging with unique molecular identifiers was applied to individual cDNA molecules. A single record per CDR3 protein comes from TCRdb applying MiXCR to the 5' RACE reads. The sample yields 55,000 to 80,000 distinct CDR3 sequences, about 10% seen once. The sample holds a few counts of this clonotype. The germline V gene has CDR1 SGHAT and CDR2 FQNNGV. Deletions cut 5 bases from V and 2 bases from J, with 8 bases between. CDR3 length: 13 amino acids. This clonotype was sampled from an adult who was a healthcare worker with PCR-confirmed SARS-CoV-2 infection or an uninfected control (not recorded which). This chain joins TRBV11-2 and TRBJ2-3, with D uncertain. The sequenced sample was whole blood. CDR3 region: CASSTYTTDTQYF. The CDR3 DNA is TGTGCCAGCAGCACGTACACCACAGATACGCAGTATTTT.